One sample yielded the 7 T cell receptor beta chains listed below, sequenced in a study of T cell repertoires in cytomegalovirus infection. Their target antigens are unknown. Each CDR3 protein is one row after TCRdb ran MiXCR on the reads. The sample carries about 900,000 distinct CDR3 sequences, approximately 31% recorded once. Sequencing was performed on cultured CD8+ T cells from PBMCs, taken from culture after CMV antigen stimulation. These TCRs come from a human donor in good health (CMV status not recorded). Some clones in this sample may be carry-over from other donors' samples.

The chain recombines TRBV7-2 with TRBJ2-1, with 9 bases that match TRBD2. The CDR3 is made up of 18 amino acids. Germline CDR1 is SGHTA and CDR2 is FQGNSA. V lost 2 bases and J lost 2; bases outside the gene matches: 10. The CDR3 reads CASSLRPRERGAYNEQFF. CDR3 nucleotide sequence: TGTGCCAGCAGCTTACGGCCTCGGGAGCGGGGGGCCTACAATGAGCAGTTCTTC.

This clonotype came up a few times. The CDR3 reads CASSPVDPGSLAKNIQYF. The CDR3 DNA follows: TGTGCCAGCAGCCCCGTCGATCCAGGAAGTTTAGCCAAAAACATTCAGTACTTC. The rearrangement links TRBV11-3 to TRBJ2-4; D not certain. Germline values: CDR1 SGHNT, CDR2 YENEEA. This CDR3 contains 18 residues. V lost 5 bases and J 0 bases, leaving 20 bases between the germline ends. Full variable domain (rest looked up from reference TRBV11-3 and TRBJ2-4): EAGVVQSPRYKIIEKKQPVAFWCNPISGHNTLYWYLQNLGQGPELLIRYENEEAVDDSQLPKDRFSAERLKGVDSTLKIQPAELGDSAVYLCASSPVDPGSLAKNIQYFGAGTRLSVL.

The J gene is TRBJ1-1, the V gene TRBV7-9; D remains ambiguous. This CDR3 comprises 11 residues. Trimming pared 2 bases from V and 10 bases from J, leaving 8 bases between. Germline V gene lookup returns CDR1 SEHNR and CDR2 FQNEAQ (reference sequence). CDR3 protein: CASSLQAGAFF. The CDR3 coding sequence is TGTGCCAGCAGCTTACAGGCGGGAGCTTTCTTT.

The sample holds a few counts of this clonotype. The rearrangement links TRBV19 to TRBJ1-1; tentatively, D is TRBD1 (6 bases). Per germline, CDR1 LNHDA and CDR2 SQIVND (reference sequence). This CDR3 region has 13 residues. V was shortened by 4 bases and J by 5 bases, with 11 bases between the two germline ends. CDR3 DNA sequence: TGTGCCAGTAGTAAAGGGGGTAAAACTGAAGCTTTCTTT. It codes for CASSKGGKTEAFF. The full variable domain, completed using reference TRBV19 and TRBJ1-1, is DGGITQSPKYLFRKEGQNVTLSCEQNLNHDAMYWYRQDPGQGLRLIYYSQIVNDFQKGDIAEGYSVSREKKESFPLTVTSAQKNPTAFYLCASSKGGKTEAFFGQGTRLTVV.

The CDR3 DNA sequence: TGTGCCAGCTCACCCCCCGGGACCATCTACGAGCAGTACGTC. This translates into CASSPPGTIYEQYV. The chain combines TRBV18 with TRBJ2-7; the D call may be TRBD1 or TRBD2 (5 bases each). Looked up from germline, CDR1 is KGHSH and CDR2 is LQKENI. Trimming removed 3 bases at V and 3 bases at J, with 12 bases between. This CDR3 spans 14 amino acids.

In its sample, this clonotype was seen a few times. V is TRBV7-6 and J is TRBJ2-1, with TRBD2 matching 8 bases. V lost 5 bases to trimming and J lost 4 bases; unmatched junction nucleotides: 13. CDR3 length: 17 amino acids. CDR1 and CDR2 from the germline V gene are SGHVS and FNYEAQ. CDR3 nucleotide sequence: TGTGCCAGCAGCCCAACCCTACCCGGGACTAGATACAATGAGCAGTTCTTC. It codes for CASSPTLPGTRYNEQFF. The complete variable domain, with remaining parts taken from reference TRBV7-6 and TRBJ2-1, reads GAGVSQSPRYKVTKRGQDVALRCDPISGHVSLYWYRQALGQGPEFLTYFNYEAQQDKSGLPNDRFSAERPEGSISTLTIQRTEQRDSAMYRCASSPTLPGTRYNEQFFGPGTRLTVL.

The chain recombines TRBV9 with TRBJ2-1; D is uncertain. V lost 0 bases and J lost 0, with 4 bases in between. CDR1 and CDR2 from the germline V gene are SGDLS and YYNGEE. CDR3 length: 14 residues. DNA for the CDR3: TGTGCCAGCAGCGTAGATCGCTCCTACAATGAGCAGTTCTTC. Translating gives CASSVDRSYNEQFF.